The T cell receptor (beta chain) described here comes from a study of cytomegalovirus exposure and HLA in healthy donors. This clone has just a few counts. What it binds is unknown. PCR primers comprised 60 Vbeta and 13 Jbeta primers. Sequenced by immunoSEQ multiplex PCR; TCRdb stores in-frame clones only, minus some. Here the sample spans under 200,000 clones, 75% being singletons. Unmatched junction bases numbered 7, after V lost 7 bases and J lost 3 bases. This CDR3 has 14 amino acids. Per germline, CDR1 MNHNY and CDR2 SVGAGI (reference sequence). Broader study findings: Cytomegalovirus-associated status was assigned to about 180 TCR beta chains.

The specimen sequenced was PBMCs. This sequence was found in a male donor in good health and CMV-seronegative. The rearrangement links TRBV6-6 to TRBJ2-3, with 7 bases identical to TRBD1. CDR3 in amino acids: CASMIDRETDTQYF. As DNA, the CDR3 is TGTGCCAGCATGATCGACAGGGAGACAGATACGCAGTATTTT.